The sequence of this T cell receptor (beta chain) was determined in a study of T-cell reconstitution after alpha-beta-depleted transplantation in children. Preparation of the TCRbeta library used unique molecular identifiers. TCRdb used MiXCR to reprocess the PCR reads, holding one entry per CDR3 protein. The sample shows almost 250,000 distinct CDR3 sequences, about 25% of them seen only once. Trimming shortened V by 7 bases and J by 2 bases, and 19 bases separated the two germline ends. The germline V gene encodes CDR1 SQVTM and CDR2 ANQGSEA. CDR3 length: 15 amino acids. Study findings and constraints: By about two months after transplant, alpha-beta T cells reportedly arose from several hundred graft clones that had expanded. The main origin of T-cell counts and diversity one year after transplant was newly produced T cells. Diversity of TCRbeta at day 60 was high in some patients, arising from surviving recipient T cells and thymic progenitors.

This clonotype was picked up a small number of times. Its antigen is unknown. The sample was PBMCs, taken before TCRalphabeta/CD19-depleted stem cell transplant. This clonotype was sampled from a girl aged 2-10 years with Fanconi anemia, due to receive a stem cell transplant. V is TRBV29-1 and J is TRBJ2-3; D possibly corresponds to TRBD2 (5 bases). CDR3 sequence reads: CSAEELAIYTDTQYF. The DNA for the CDR3 is TGCAGCGCCGAGGAGCTAGCAATATACACAGATACGCAGTATTTT.